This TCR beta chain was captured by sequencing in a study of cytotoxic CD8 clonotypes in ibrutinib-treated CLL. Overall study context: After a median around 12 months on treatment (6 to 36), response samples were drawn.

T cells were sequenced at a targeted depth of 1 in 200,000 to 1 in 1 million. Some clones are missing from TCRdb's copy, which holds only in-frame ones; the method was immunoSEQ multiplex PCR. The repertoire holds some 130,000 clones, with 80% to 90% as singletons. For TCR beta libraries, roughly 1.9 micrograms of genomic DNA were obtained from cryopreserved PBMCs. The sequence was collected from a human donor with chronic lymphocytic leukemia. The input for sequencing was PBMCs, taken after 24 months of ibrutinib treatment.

The CDR3 sequence is CASSLMAGETTDTQYF. CDR3 DNA: TGTGCCAGCAGCTTAATGGCGGGGGAGACCACAGATACGCAGTATTTT. V is TRBV7-2 and J is TRBJ2-3; 7 positions agree with TRBD2. The trim removed 2 bases at V and 2 bases at J, leaving 7 bases unmatched. Germline V gene sequence: CDR1 SGHTA, CDR2 FQGNSA. The CDR3 covers 16 residues. The full variable domain, completed using reference TRBV7-2 and TRBJ2-3, is GAGVSQSPSNKVTEKGKDVELRCDPISGHTALYWYRQSLGQGLEFLIYFQGNSAPDKSGLPSDRFSAERTGGSVSTLTIQRTQQEDSAVYLCASSLMAGETTDTQYFGPGTRLTVL.